These 2 T cell receptor beta chains originate from one sample sequenced in a study of shared clonotypes between healthy human individuals. Measured with immunoSEQ multiplex PCR; TCRdb has only the in-frame clones, and not every one. The data show 650,000 to 800,000 clones, around 70% seen once. The specimen was memory CD4+ T cells sorted from blood. Subset here: CD45RA-negative fraction. These receptors originate from a woman aged 25-40 years in good health.

The J gene is TRBJ1-2, the V gene TRBV28; D is undetermined. CDR1 is MDHEN, CDR2 SYDVKM, per germline. There are 12 residues in the CDR3. V lost 4 bases and J 5 bases, leaving 8 bases between the germline ends. The CDR3 nucleotides are TGTGCCAGCAGTTACTCCCTGTATGGCTACACCTTC. Encoded protein: CASSYSLYGYTF.

V gene TRBV4-1 combines with J gene TRBJ1-5; a possible D gene is TRBD1 (5 bases). Deletions cut 4 bases from V and 6 bases from J, with 10 bases between. Germline CDR1 MGHRA, CDR2 YSYEKL. This CDR3 is built from 13 residues. The CDR3 DNA is TGCGCCAGCAGCCGGGACTCCGTTCAGCCCCAGCATTTT. This translates into CASSRDSVQPQHF.